These 15 T cell receptor beta chains share one sample of origin, sequenced in a study of somatic mutations in cytotoxic T cells in rheumatoid arthritis. Data came from immunoSEQ multiplex PCR; TCRdb stores just in-frame clones and leaves some out. The table has 12,000 or so clones, roughly 87% seen once. The source material was CD8+ T cells sorted from blood. These receptors all stem from a woman aged 55-70 years in good health.

The J gene is TRBJ2-1, the V gene TRBV28; D is possibly TRBD2 (6 bases). The CDR3 contains 15 residues. V was shortened by 1 base and J by 2 bases, with 9 bases between the two germline ends. CDR1 is MDHEN, CDR2 SYDVKM, per germline. The CDR3 here is CASSLLRDAYNEQFF. In DNA form, the CDR3 reads TGTGCCAGCAGTTTATTGCGGGATGCCTACAATGAGCAGTTCTTC.

In nucleotides, the CDR3 is TGTGCCAGTAGTATCGATCGGACAGGGATTTGGAGCTACACCTTC. Protein product: CASSIDRTGIWSYTF. The chain couples TRBV19 to TRBJ1-2; TRBD1 aligns across 8 bases. V dropped 3 bases and J dropped 9; count of bases not matched to a gene: 12. The CDR3 consists of 15 residues. Germline CDR1 and CDR2: LNHDA and SQIVND (reference sequence).

The chain joins TRBV5-8 to TRBJ1-2, with 12 bases matching TRBD1. Germline-derived CDR1 and CDR2 are SGHTS and YDEGEE. There are 16 residues in the CDR3. With 2 bases clipped from V and 4 bases from J, the junction kept 6 bases outside the gene matches. CDR3 DNA: TGTGCCAGCAGCTTTGGGACAGGGGGCGGCATCTATGGCTACACCTTC. Protein sequence: CASSFGTGGGIYGYTF.

The chain recombines TRBV7-8 with TRBJ2-7; 10 bases match TRBD1. The CDR3 loop spans 13 amino acids. CDR1 and CDR2 from the germline V gene are SGHVS and FQNEAQ. V shed 5 bases and J 5 bases; nucleotides not matched to a gene: 3. The DNA of the CDR3 is TGTGCCAGCAGCCAGGGGACAGGGGACGAGCAGTACTTC. The encoded protein is CASSQGTGDEQYF.

This clone was counted once. Different DNA sequences within this sample yield the same CDR3. The chain uses TRBV4-1 and TRBJ2-3, with D possibly TRBD1 on 5 matching bases. The CDR3 loop spans 15 amino acids. The germline V gene has CDR1 MGHRA and CDR2 YSYEKL. With 3 bases removed from V and 0 bases from J, the gap between germline ends came to 10 bases. This chain's CDR3 is CASSQLGLSTDTQYF. Here the CDR3 DNA reads TGCGCCAGCAGCCAGTTGGGGCTCAGCACAGATACGCAGTATTTT.

V is TRBV4-2 and J is TRBJ2-5; a weak D match, TRBD2 (7 bases). The germline gives CDR1 LGHNA, CDR2 YNFKEQ. The CDR3 runs to 17 residues. V lost 0 bases and J 1 base, leaving 15 bases between the germline ends. The CDR3: CASSQDGGHVVQETQYF. The CDR3, as DNA: TGTGCCAGCAGCCAAGACGGGGGGCATGTCGTCCAAGAGACCCAGTACTTC.

The J gene is TRBJ1-2, the V gene TRBV5-6; TRBD1 aligns across 10 bases. The CDR3 contains 14 residues. The germline V gene has CDR1 SGHDT and CDR2 YYEEEE. Trimming took 5 bases from V and 4 from J; bases not matched to a gene: 5. In nucleotides, the CDR3 is TGTGCCAGCAGTTACGGACAGGGGGTCTATGGCTACACCTTC. Its protein is CASSYGQGVYGYTF.

This clone is a singleton in its sample. The J gene is TRBJ2-7, the V gene TRBV5-1, with 7 bases lining up with TRBD2. There are 13 residues in the CDR3. Trimming removed 5 bases from V and 0 bases from J; junction bases left unmatched: 2. In germline, CDR1 is SGHRS, CDR2 YFSETQ. The CDR3 region is CASSSGGSYEQYF. DNA of the CDR3: TGCGCCAGCAGTTCGGGGGGCTCCTACGAGCAGTACTTC.

The chain's CDR3 is CASSGLGARQITQYF. The CDR3 DNA reads as TGTGCCAGTAGTGGGTTAGGGGCCCGGCAGATTACGCAGTATTTT. The chain is built from TRBV19 and TRBJ2-3, with D possibly matching TRBD1 (5 bases). CDR3 size: 15 residues. Per germline, CDR1 LNHDA and CDR2 SQIVND (reference sequence). V gave up 5 bases and J gave up 8 bases, with 20 bases separating them.

The chain is built from TRBV28 and TRBJ1-4, with TRBD1 matching over 8 bases. This CDR3 has 14 amino acids. Germline loops: CDR1 MDHEN, CDR2 SYDVKM. After removal of 6 bases from V and 7 bases from J, the junction contained 7 bases not matched to a gene. The CDR3 DNA reads as TGTGCCAGCAGGTTCACAGGGGGGAGTGAAAAACTGTTTTTT. This encodes CASRFTGGSEKLFF.

Sample share makes this clone medium-sized (0.01 to 0.1%). J is TRBJ1-6 and V is TRBV5-1, with 7 nucleotides matching TRBD1. This CDR3 spans 17 amino acids. The V segment lost 0 bases and the J segment 2 bases; nucleotides outside the gene matches: 5. Germline loops: CDR1 SGHRS, CDR2 YFSETQ. In DNA form, the CDR3 reads TGCGCCAGCAGCTTGGGACAGGGAACACCCTATAATTCACCCCTCCACTTT. Residues: CASSLGQGTPYNSPLHF.

The V gene is TRBV29-1, the J gene TRBJ2-3, with 11 nucleotides matching TRBD2. Germline V lookup: CDR1 SQVTM, CDR2 ANQGSEA. The CDR3 extends over 17 amino acids. Unmatched junction bases numbered 14, after V lost 7 bases and J lost 2 bases. CDR3 in DNA: TGCAGCGCCACCATAGCGGGGGGGCCTCGTAACACAGATACGCAGTATTTT. Its translation: CSATIAGGPRNTDTQYF.

The chain couples TRBV4-1 to TRBJ2-3; 7 positions match TRBD1. The CDR3 runs to 16 residues. The trim removed 0 bases at V and 0 bases at J, leaving 3 bases unmatched. The germline CDR1 and CDR2 sequences are MGHRA and YSYEKL. The CDR3 loop is CASSQELTGSTDTQYF. The CDR3, as DNA: TGCGCCAGCAGCCAAGAACTGACAGGGAGCACAGATACGCAGTATTTT.

The chain links TRBV11-2 to TRBJ1-3; 7 nucleotides align to TRBD1. Losses at the gene ends were 1 base for V and 2 bases for J; bases not matched to a gene: 8. This CDR3 contains 17 residues. Germline CDR1 SGHAT, CDR2 FQNNGV. The CDR3: CASSLVFHGQAGNTIYF. CDR3 DNA: TGTGCCAGCAGCTTAGTATTTCACGGACAGGCTGGAAACACCATATATTTT.

The rearrangement uses TRBV10-3 and TRBJ2-5; D possibly corresponds to TRBD2 (6 bases). The CDR3 is 15 residues long. Trimming removed 3 bases at V and 1 base at J, with 12 bases between. Germline V CDR1 and CDR2: ENHRY, SYGVKD. CDR3 sequence reads: CAISEIVAAQETQYF. Written as DNA, the CDR3 is TGTGCCATCAGTGAAATCGTAGCGGCCCAAGAGACCCAGTACTTC.